The 31 T cell receptor beta chains reported below all come from one sample, sequenced in a study of blood T cell repertoires in COVID-19. Repertoires were generated with immunoSEQ multiplex PCR, while TCRdb's copy carries only in-frame clones and drops some. The sample includes about 210,000 clones, roughly 77% seen only once; the top ten take about a tenth. The specimen sequenced was PBMCs or T cells enriched from blood (not recorded which). Receptor source: a man in his forties or fifties who had recovered from COVID-19.

This rearrangement joins TRBV18 to TRBJ2-2, with 13 bases matching TRBD2. This CDR3 contains 17 residues. V shed 3 bases, J shed 1 base, and the junction held 2 bases outside the gene matches. Germline assignment: CDR1 KGHSH and CDR2 LQKENI. CDR3 loop: CASSPRLAGGNTGELFF. CDR3 nucleotides: TGTGCCAGCTCACCCCGACTAGCGGGGGGGAACACCGGGGAGCTGTTTTTT. The complete variable domain, with remaining parts taken from reference TRBV18 and TRBJ2-2, reads NAGVMQNPRHLVRRRGQEARLRCSPMKGHSHVYWYRQLPEEGLKFMVYLQKENIIDESGMPKERFSAEFPKEGPSILRIQQVVRGDSAAYFCASSPRLAGGNTGELFFGEGSRLTVL.

The V call is TRBV7-2, the J call TRBJ2-5; TRBD2 matches 14 bases. Trimming at V came to 6 bases and at J to 7 bases, leaving 16 bases not matched to a gene. The CDR3 contains 18 residues. Germline CDR1 and CDR2: SGHTA and FQGNSA. The CDR3 reads CASRLGLAGAGAIGTQYF. CDR3 DNA: TGTGCCAGCAGACTGGGACTAGCGGGGGCAGGGGCAATAGGGACCCAGTACTTC.

The chain is built from TRBV6-6 and TRBJ1-2; D perhaps matches TRBD1 (6 bases). The CDR3 has 16 amino acids. V lost 4 bases and J lost 5, with 20 bases in between. In germline, CDR1 is MNHNY, CDR2 SVGAGI (reference sequence). For the CDR3, the DNA is TGTGCCAGCAGTTTTATGGGCAGGGGAGATTCGTATGGCTACACCTTC. This codes for CASSFMGRGDSYGYTF.

In DNA form, the CDR3 reads TGTGCCAGCAGCAAAGAACGACGAGGCACCGGGGAGCTGTTTTTT. Its protein product is CASSKERRGTGELFF. The genes are TRBV25-1 and TRBJ2-2; D is unresolved. Germline values: CDR1 MGHDK, CDR2 SYGVNS. CDR3 length equals 15 residues. Trimming shortened V by 6 bases and J by 4 bases, and 15 bases separated the two germline ends.

This chain uses TRBV11-2 with TRBJ1-1; D is ambiguous. This CDR3 is built from 15 residues. The V and J ends lost 7 bases and 1 base respectively, with 16 bases between them. Germline V gives CDR1 SGHAT, CDR2 FQNNGV. CDR3 sequence (DNA): TGTGCCAGCAATAGGCTAGACGTCGGGAACACTGAAGCTTTCTTT. Encoded protein: CASNRLDVGNTEAFF.

This chain links TRBV4-1 with TRBJ2-2; 10 nucleotides align to TRBD1. The V segment lost 4 bases and the J segment 6 bases; nucleotides outside the gene matches: 5. The CDR3 totals 15 residues. Germline V lookup: CDR1 MGHRA, CDR2 YSYEKL. This CDR3 reads CASSPRTGGPGELFF. The CDR3 DNA reads TGCGCCAGCAGCCCGCGGACAGGGGGTCCCGGGGAGCTGTTTTTT.

The V gene is TRBV20-1, the J gene TRBJ1-6, with 10 bases aligning to TRBD1. The V gene end was trimmed by 3 bases and the J gene end by 7 bases; junction bases not matched to a gene: 6. The germline V gene encodes CDR1 DFQATT and CDR2 SNEGSKA (reference sequence). This CDR3 has 15 residues. The CDR3 coding sequence is TGCAGTGCTAGTAGCGGGGGACAGGGGAATTCACCCCTCCACTTT. Its translation is CSASSGGQGNSPLHF.

The chain employs TRBV19 and TRBJ1-5; D may be TRBD1 (5 bases). Trimming cost V 6 bases and J 1 base, with 10 bases left between them. The CDR3 covers 14 residues. The germline V gene has CDR1 LNHDA and CDR2 SQIVND (reference sequence). DNA for the CDR3: TGTGCCAGTAGCATGCGGGGGAGCAATCAGCCCCAGCATTTT. Translation: CASSMRGSNQPQHF. Filled out from reference TRBV19 and TRBJ1-5, the complete variable domain reads DGGITQSPKYLFRKEGQNVTLSCEQNLNHDAMYWYRQDPGQGLRLIYYSQIVNDFQKGDIAEGYSVSREKKESFPLTVTSAQKNPTAFYLCASSMRGSNQPQHFGDGTRLSIL.

The chain combines TRBV18 with TRBJ2-1; D perhaps matches TRBD1 (6 bases). There are 16 residues in the CDR3. Germline V gene data show CDR1 as KGHSH and CDR2 as LQKENI. Between the trimmed V and J ends, which lost 2 bases and 6 bases, there was a span of 17 bases. CDR3 region: CASSPNPTGLGNEQFF. The CDR3 nucleotides are TGTGCCAGCTCACCAAACCCTACAGGGTTGGGCAATGAGCAGTTCTTC. The full variable domain, its missing parts supplied by reference TRBV18 and TRBJ2-1, is NAGVMQNPRHLVRRRGQEARLRCSPMKGHSHVYWYRQLPEEGLKFMVYLQKENIIDESGMPKERFSAEFPKEGPSILRIQQVVRGDSAAYFCASSPNPTGLGNEQFFGPGTRLTVL.

As for this clone: Just one base apart from a much larger clone, this may be a read error. The chain carries TRBV11-2 and TRBJ1-3; 7 nucleotides match TRBD1. CDR1 and CDR2 (germline): SGHAT, FQNNGV. The CDR3 sequence is 15 residues long. With 5 bases clipped from V and 0 bases from J, the junction kept 4 bases outside the gene matches. The CDR3 sequence is CASSPGTASGNTIYF. CDR3 nucleotides: TGTGCCAGCAGCCCGGGGACAGCCTCTGGAAACACCATATATTTT.

This clone has just a few counts. The V gene is TRBV19, the J gene TRBJ1-1; D possibly corresponds to TRBD1 (6 bases). The V gene lost 9 bases and the J gene lost 1 base, with 15 bases spanning the gap. From germline, CDR1 is LNHDA and CDR2 SQIVND (reference sequence). The CDR3 is made up of 14 amino acids. CDR3 loop: CASREDRPNTEAFF. The CDR3 DNA is TGTGCCAGCCGAGAAGACAGGCCGAACACTGAAGCTTTCTTT.

The chain couples TRBV2 to TRBJ2-7; 9 bases agree with TRBD1. The length of the CDR3 is 16 residues. Germline CDR1 is SNHLY and CDR2 is FYNNEI. Losses at the gene ends were 6 bases for V and 0 bases for J; bases not matched to a gene: 9. CDR3 DNA: TGTGCCAGCAGCGACCATGGGACAGGGAACTCCTACGAGCAGTACTTC. It translates to CASSDHGTGNSYEQYF.

The chain carries TRBV19 and TRBJ2-6, with 7 bases identical to TRBD1. Germline assignment: CDR1 LNHDA and CDR2 SQIVND (reference sequence). The CDR3 totals 20 residues. V shed 2 bases, J shed 0 bases, and the junction held 13 bases outside the gene matches. The CDR3 sequence: CASSIRRFGTESSGANVLTF. CDR3 coding DNA: TGTGCCAGTAGTATAAGGCGGTTTGGGACAGAGAGCTCTGGGGCCAACGTCCTGACTTTC.

V usage is TRBV5-1 and J usage is TRBJ2-3; 8 nucleotides match TRBD2. The ends lost 0 bases at V and 6 bases at J; junction bases unmatched: 9. Germline loops: CDR1 SGHRS, CDR2 YFSETQ. This CDR3 spans 16 amino acids. CDR3 sequence reads: CASSLAQLAGADTQYF. DNA for the CDR3: TGCGCCAGCAGCTTGGCCCAGCTAGCGGGCGCGGATACGCAGTATTTT.

With respect to this clone: A read error may produce the germline difference seen at one junction end. The chain couples TRBV6-5 to TRBJ1-6; weak D call: TRBD1 (5 bases). Germline lookup yields CDR1 MNHEY and CDR2 SVGAGI. This CDR3 is built from 14 residues. The CDR3 sequence: CASSYVGGRLGLYF. CDR3 sequence (DNA): TGTGCCAGCAGTTACGTCGGGGGACGCTTGGGTCTATACTTT.

This chain uses TRBV19 with TRBJ2-7; a weak D match, TRBD2 (6 bases). The V and J ends lost 5 bases and 2 bases respectively, with 16 bases between them. CDR1 and CDR2 (germline): LNHDA, SQIVND (reference sequence). The CDR3 is made up of 15 amino acids. CDR3 protein: CASSLSGSSAYEQYF. The CDR3 region has the DNA TGTGCCAGTAGTCTCAGCGGGTCTTCTGCCTACGAGCAGTACTTC.

This rearrangement joins TRBV2 to TRBJ1-2; TRBD1 matches at 7 bases. Germline V gene sequence: CDR1 SNHLY, CDR2 FYNNEI. CDR3 length: 14 amino acids. V was pared by 11 bases and J by 5 bases, with 14 bases of the junction left unmatched. This chain's CDR3 is CAAQTPGTVYGYTF. The CDR3 nucleotides read TGTGCCGCGCAAACCCCCGGGACAGTTTATGGCTACACCTTC.

The chain couples TRBV9 to TRBJ1-4; tentatively, D is TRBD1 (5 bases). The germline V gene encodes CDR1 SGDLS and CDR2 YYNGEE. V was cut by 4 bases and J by 5 bases, with 9 bases left in between. There are 13 residues in the CDR3. Here the CDR3 reads CASSPGGNEKLFF. In DNA form, the CDR3 reads TGTGCCAGCAGCCCGGGGGGGAATGAAAAACTGTTTTTT.

In its sample, this clone was seen a few times. This rearrangement joins TRBV7-9 to TRBJ2-5; maybe TRBD2 (6 bases). V was cut by 1 base and J by 0 bases, with 12 bases left in between. Germline CDR1 SEHNR, CDR2 FQNEAQ (reference sequence). This CDR3 is built from 16 residues. Here the CDR3 DNA reads TGTGCCAGCAGCTTAGGTTACGGGACTTACCAAGAGACCCAGTACTTC. It encodes CASSLGYGTYQETQYF.

CDR3 amino acids: CASSPPGVTSGTQYF. The DNA of the CDR3 is TGTGCCAGCTCACCCCCAGGGGTGACCTCCGGGACGCAGTATTTT. The chain has TRBV18 and TRBJ2-3; D might be TRBD1 (6 bases). V lost 3 bases and J lost 9, with 19 bases in between. The V gene's germline CDR1 is KGHSH and CDR2 LQKENI. This CDR3 contains 15 residues.

The V and J genes are TRBV5-1 and TRBJ2-1; TRBD2 agrees at 11 bases. The junction had 3 bases not matched to a gene; V was cut back by 3 bases and J by 1 base. Germline V gene sequence: CDR1 SGHRS, CDR2 YFSETQ. The CDR3 extends over 16 amino acids. The CDR3 sequence is CASSWRLAGSYNEQFF. DNA of the CDR3: TGCGCCAGCAGCTGGAGACTAGCGGGATCCTACAATGAGCAGTTCTTC. The full variable domain, rest sourced from reference TRBV5-1 and TRBJ2-1, is KAGVTQTPRYLIKTRGQQVTLSCSPISGHRSVSWYQQTPGQGLQFLFEYFSETQRNKGNFPGRFSGRQFSNSRSEMNVSTLELGDSALYLCASSWRLAGSYNEQFFGPGTRLTVL.

This chain joins TRBV27 and TRBJ2-6; no clear D gene. Germline CDR1 and CDR2: MNHEY and SMNVEV (reference sequence). The CDR3 spans 18 residues. The ends were cut back, 5 bases at V and 0 bases at J, with 17 bases in the middle. CDR3 in DNA: TGTGCCAGCAGTACCTACGTAGGAGCTGGCTCTGGGGCCAACGTCCTGACTTTC. This gives the protein CASSTYVGAGSGANVLTF. Full variable domain (outside the CDR3, taken from reference TRBV27 and TRBJ2-6): EAQVTQNPRYLITVTGKKLTVTCSQNMNHEYMSWYRQDPGLGLRQIYYSMNVEVTDKGDVPEGYKVSRKEKRNFPLILESPSPNQTSLYFCASSTYVGAGSGANVLTFGAGSRLTVL.

The chain is built from TRBV5-4 and TRBJ1-1, with D possibly TRBD1 on 6 matching bases. Germline loops: CDR1 SGHNT, CDR2 YYREEE (reference sequence). The length of the CDR3 is 17 residues. The V end lost 4 bases, the J end lost 1 base, and 20 bases lay between the germline ends. In nucleotides, the CDR3 is TGTGCCAGCAGCCCGGTGGGGGCGAAGGGGAAGAACACTGAAGCTTTCTTT. It codes for CASSPVGAKGKNTEAFF.

This chain links TRBV3-1 (or the pseudogene TRBV3-2) with TRBJ2-7; D gene unclear. The CDR3 spans 14 residues. The ends were cut back, 1 base at V and 1 base at J, with 8 bases in the middle. Germline CDR1 reads LGHDT; CDR2 reads YNNKEL (reference sequence). The CDR3 here is CASSQGYSSYEQYF. CDR3 DNA: TGTGCCAGCAGCCAAGGATACAGTTCCTACGAGCAGTACTTC.

This clone was seen a few times. This chain connects TRBV24-1 to TRBJ1-5, with D possibly TRBD1 on 6 matching bases. Germline CDR1 is KGHDR and CDR2 is SFDVKD. Trimming took off 8 bases at V and 6 bases at J, with 25 bases between the two ends. The CDR3 consists of 17 residues. The CDR3 sequence: CATIGSTGLGYGQPQHF. CDR3 DNA sequence: TGTGCCACCATCGGATCTACAGGGTTGGGTTACGGTCAGCCCCAGCATTTT.

The chain has TRBV5-6 and TRBJ1-1; D is perhaps TRBD1 (5 bases). Trimming left V 5 bases short and J 4 bases short, with 18 bases between. The CDR3 runs to 15 residues. In germline, CDR1 is SGHDT, CDR2 YYEEEE. Written as DNA, the CDR3 is TGTGCCAGCAGTCTGCTAAACAGGTTGGCCACTGAAGCTTTCTTT. This sequence encodes CASSLLNRLATEAFF. The full variable domain, rest sourced from reference TRBV5-6 and TRBJ1-1, is DAGVTQSPTHLIKTRGQQVTLRCSPKSGHDTVSWYQQALGQGPQFIFQYYEEEERQRGNFPDRFSGHQFPNYSSELNVNALLLGDSALYLCASSLLNRLATEAFFGQGTRLTVV.

A note on this clone: Other DNA variants within this sample encode the same CDR3. This chain uses TRBV28 with TRBJ1-2, with D possibly TRBD1 on 5 matching bases. CDR1 is MDHEN, CDR2 SYDVKM, per germline. This CDR3 contains 11 residues. Trimming removed 2 bases at V and 8 bases at J, with 6 bases between. DNA of the CDR3: TGTGCCAGCAGTTTAAGGGGCGGCTACACCTTC. It yields the protein CASSLRGGYTF.

This clone showed up just a few times. The chain has TRBV7-3 and TRBJ2-1; a possible D gene is TRBD2 (5 bases). This CDR3 contains 13 residues. Trimming took off 5 bases at V and 6 bases at J, with 11 bases between the two ends. The germline V gene encodes CDR1 SGHTA and CDR2 FQGTGA. CDR3 protein: CASSPKDSNEQFF. CDR3 nucleotide sequence: TGTGCCAGCAGCCCAAAGGACTCCAATGAGCAGTTCTTC.

This rearrangement joins TRBV18 to TRBJ2-7; 12 bases are a match to TRBD2. CDR1 KGHSH and CDR2 LQKENI come from the germline V gene. Losses at the gene ends were 4 bases for V and 5 bases for J; bases not matched to a gene: 3. The CDR3 has 14 amino acids. In nucleotides, the CDR3 is TGTGCCAGCTCACTGGGACTAGCGGGTGACGAGCAGTACTTC. Translated, it gives CASSLGLAGDEQYF.

The chain carries TRBV9 and TRBJ1-1; 8 positions match TRBD1. V lost 4 bases and J lost 6; bases outside the gene matches: 8. Germline CDR1 SGDLS, CDR2 YYNGEE. CDR3 size: 14 residues. CDR3 in amino acids: CASSPTGGGAEAFF. The CDR3 coding sequence is TGTGCCAGCAGCCCTACAGGGGGAGGGGCTGAAGCTTTCTTT.

The chain couples TRBV30 to TRBJ1-2; D possibly corresponds to TRBD1 (5 bases). The germline CDR1 and CDR2 sequences are GTSNPN and SVGIG (reference sequence). The CDR3 length is 14 residues. V was trimmed by 1 base and J by 2 bases, leaving 11 bases between them. This chain's CDR3 is CAWSALRQNYGYTF. CDR3 sequence (DNA): TGTGCCTGGAGTGCCTTACGACAGAACTATGGCTACACCTTC.